The clone carrying this T cell receptor (beta chain) appeared once. Under the authors' procedure: Estimated nucleated cell counts came from reference gene primer amplification. TCRdb keeps only in-frame clones here, not all; method: immunoSEQ multiplex PCR. That table supplies the V and J calls and clone size; D and trimming were determined from the DNA. The top ten clones hold nearly 4.5% of a sample with fewer than 250,000 clones, 70% to 90% of them seen once. This CDR3 contains 17 residues. Trimming removed 5 bases from V and 7 bases from J; junction bases left unmatched: 18. In germline, CDR1 is SNHLY, CDR2 FYNNEI. These data come from a study of blood T cell repertoires in COVID-19. Overall study: Donors in the United States, Italy and Spain gave samples during acute or convalescent COVID-19. PBMCs, B-cell-depleted T cells, or T cells provided the cDNA or gDNA that made up the material.

The V call is TRBV2, the J call TRBJ1-2, with 8 bases matching TRBD1. The material sequenced was peripheral blood. This clonotype originated in a man aged 50 or older with acute or convalescent COVID-19. CDR3 in DNA: TGTGCCAGCAGTATCGACCGGGACAGGAAGACGGGGGGTGGCTACACCTTC. Residues: CASSIDRDRKTGGGYTF.